This TCR beta chain was documented in a study of neurological immune-mediated disorders. Broader study findings: Across subjects, no CDR3 amino acid sequence appeared in expanded clones of more than one subject, a finding that suggested private repertoires in all groups.

This CDR3 is built from 17 residues. Germline V gene data show CDR1 as DFQATT and CDR2 as SNEGSKA (reference sequence). Trimming removed 0 bases at V and 0 bases at J, with 15 bases between. Template-switch 5'RACE cDNA synthesis added a 10-nucleotide unique molecular identifier. Via MiXCR, TCRdb re-called the 5' RACE reads, giving one row per CDR3 protein. The sample consists of 20,000 to 30,000 distinct CDR3 sequences, roughly 6.3% of them appearing once. This clonotype was detected many times. Antigen unknown. The source material was PBMCs. The V call is TRBV20-1, the J call TRBJ2-1; D is ambiguous. The receptor was isolated from a woman aged 35 to 49 in good health. The CDR3, as DNA: TGCAGTGCTAGAGATATCTCGGCTGTTAGCTCCTACAATGAGCAGTTCTTC. Translated: CSARDISAVSSYNEQFF.